A single sample gave rise to the 11 T cell receptor beta chains below, sequenced in a study of neoadjuvant anti-PD-1 for oral cavity cancer. Some clones are missing from TCRdb's copy, which holds only in-frame ones; the method was immunoSEQ multiplex PCR. The table has over 11,000 clones, 60% to 80% seen once. The material was PBMCs, obtained before nivolumab (anti-PD-1) treatment. The receptors shown here come from a person aged 35-80 years with oral cavity squamous cell carcinoma.

The gene calls are TRBV4-2 and TRBJ2-5, with 7 bases aligning to TRBD1. The V gene's germline CDR1 is LGHNA and CDR2 YNFKEQ. V lost 5 bases and J lost 2; bases outside the gene matches: 2. This CDR3 has 13 residues. The CDR3 DNA sequence: TGTGCCAGCAGCGTGACAGGGCAAGAGACCCAGTACTTC. Translation: CASSVTGQETQYF.

The chain recombines TRBV11-3 with TRBJ2-5; D might be TRBD2 (5 bases). Germline V gives CDR1 SGHNT, CDR2 YENEEA. The germline V and J ends were trimmed by 1 base and 4 bases, with 13 bases remaining between them. The CDR3 totals 15 residues. This CDR3 is CASSLGPTRGETQYF. CDR3 DNA: TGTGCCAGCAGCTTAGGGCCCACCCGGGGAGAGACCCAGTACTTC.

The chain carries TRBV6-6 and TRBJ1-5, with a tentative D call TRBD1 (6 bases). In germline, CDR1 is MNHNY, CDR2 SVGAGI (reference sequence). Between the trimmed V and J ends, which lost 6 bases and 3 bases, there was a span of 12 bases. The CDR3 sequence is 14 residues long. The CDR3 DNA reads TGTGCCAGCAGAGAAACAGGGATCAATCAGCCCCAGCATTTT. It codes for CASRETGINQPQHF.

This clone has a handful of counts. This chain links TRBV27 with TRBJ1-2; no definite D call. The CDR3 runs 13 residues. Germline loops: CDR1 MNHEY, CDR2 SMNVEV (reference sequence). V lost 6 bases, J lost 4 bases, and 12 bases lay in between. The CDR3 reads CASSQFASYGYTF. The CDR3 coding sequence is TGTGCCAGCAGCCAGTTTGCAAGCTATGGCTACACCTTC.

CDR3 amino acids: CASGRNRGITEAFF. The CDR3 nucleotides are TGCGCCAGCGGTCGTAACAGGGGGATCACTGAAGCTTTCTTT. V is TRBV5-1 and J is TRBJ1-1; 8 positions match TRBD1. Losses at the gene ends were 7 bases for V and 4 bases for J; bases not matched to a gene: 9. Per germline, CDR1 SGHRS and CDR2 YFSETQ. This CDR3 spans 14 amino acids.

The J gene is TRBJ1-2, the V gene TRBV4-1; 7 bases agree with TRBD1. Germline V gives CDR1 MGHRA, CDR2 YSYEKL. CDR3 length: 13 residues. V was clipped by 4 bases and J by 6 bases; unmatched bases: 5. CDR3 sequence (DNA): TGCGCCAGCAGCCGACTTCAGGGGGATGGCTACACCTTC. It codes for CASSRLQGDGYTF.

This chain connects TRBV5-1 to TRBJ2-1; 7 nucleotides agree with TRBD1. The V gene's germline CDR1 is SGHRS and CDR2 YFSETQ. The CDR3 runs to 13 residues. V lost 7 bases, J lost 8 bases, and 9 bases stayed unmatched. CDR3 nucleotides: TGCGCCAGCCGGGACAGTCCGAGTCATGAGCAGTTCTTC. This codes for CASRDSPSHEQFF.

This clone was seen a handful of times. The chain combines TRBV6-4 with TRBJ1-5; D gene unclear. V shed 3 bases and J shed 4 bases, with 10 bases lying between them. This CDR3 has 14 residues. CDR1 and CDR2 (germline): MRHNA, SNTAGT. The CDR3 sequence is CASSEGTGNQPQHF. The DNA of the CDR3 is TGTGCCAGCAGTGAGGGAACCGGGAATCAGCCCCAGCATTTT.

This chain links TRBV5-4 with TRBJ1-1; D is undetermined. V lost 0 bases to trimming and J lost 6 bases, with 15 bases between them. This CDR3 is built from 15 residues. CDR1 is SGHNT and CDR2 is YYREEE in the germline V gene (reference sequence). The CDR3 sequence: CASSLAGASGAEAFF. The CDR3 DNA is TGTGCCAGCAGCTTGGCCGGTGCATCCGGGGCTGAAGCTTTCTTT.

This chain links TRBV4-1 with TRBJ2-2; D possibly corresponds to TRBD2 (5 bases). V was clipped by 0 bases and J by 1 base, with 12 bases between them. Germline CDR1 reads MGHRA; CDR2 reads YSYEKL. CDR3 size: 17 residues. The CDR3 region is CASSQETSRGNTGELFF. CDR3 DNA sequence: TGCGCCAGCAGCCAAGAAACTAGTCGGGGGAACACCGGGGAGCTGTTTTTT.

The chain has TRBV7-9 and TRBJ1-2, with D possibly TRBD1 on 5 matching bases. CDR1 is SEHNR and CDR2 is FQNEAQ in the germline V gene (reference sequence). V was cut by 3 bases and J by 2 bases, with 19 bases left in between. This CDR3 is built from 17 residues. The CDR3 sequence: CASSFFRGAENNYGYTF. The CDR3, as DNA: TGTGCCAGCAGCTTCTTCCGGGGCGCAGAGAACAACTATGGCTACACCTTC.